These 29 T cell receptor beta chains were sequenced from one sample in a study of radiation and T cells in renal cell carcinoma (dated by TCRdb to about 2020). The time point label of this sample denotes: baseline pretreatment blood. The sample's treatment or condition label, decoded: 15 Gy SBRT to primary tumor, nephrectomy 4 weeks later. Preparation of the library involved the immunoSEQ multiplex PCR assay. TCRdb retrieved this table from immuneACCESS and kept in-frame rearrangements only. Not all clones are present; in checked studies, unresolved V genes account for under half, and no reason is known for the remainder. The sample has tens of thousands of clones on record, around 72% of them singletons. 6% to 8% of the sample lies in the top ten. The source was blood, collected from a patient whose treatment included radiotherapy and nephrectomy. These receptor sequences come from a man between 60 and 75 years old with renal cell carcinoma.

This clone was picked up one time. V and J are TRBV5-5 and TRBJ1-2, with 9 bases lining up with TRBD1. Germline trimming cut 3 bases from V and 5 bases from J; bases unmatched to any gene: 14. Per germline, CDR1 SGHKS and CDR2 YYEKEE (reference sequence). This CDR3 has 17 amino acids. The CDR3 sequence is CASSYIRDTGGYYGYTF. DNA for the CDR3: TGTGCCAGCAGCTATATCCGGGACACAGGGGGCTATTATGGCTACACCTTC. Filled out from reference TRBV5-5 and TRBJ1-2, the complete variable domain reads DAGVTQSPTHLIKTRGQQVTLRCSPISGHKSVSWYQQVLGQGPQFIFQYYEKEERGRGNFPDRFSARQFPNYSSELNVNALLLGDSALYLCASSYIRDTGGYYGYTFGSGTRLTVV.

The V call is TRBV18, the J call TRBJ1-5, with 10 bases fitting TRBD1. The CDR3 is 17 residues long. The ends lost 3 bases at V and 6 bases at J; junction bases unmatched: 11. The germline CDR1 and CDR2 sequences are KGHSH and LQKENI. CDR3 sequence (DNA): TGTGCCAGCTCACCTACACCGACAGGGGGCTCGGGTCAGCCCCAGCATTTT. This gives the protein CASSPTPTGGSGQPQHF.

The genes are TRBV19 and TRBJ1-5, with a tentative D call TRBD1 (5 bases). From germline, CDR1 is LNHDA and CDR2 SQIVND (reference sequence). The CDR3 is 18 residues long. V was shortened by 4 bases and J by 2 bases, with 21 bases between the two germline ends. CDR3 amino acids: CASSRQDSAQMGNQPQHF. CDR3 bases: TGTGCCAGTAGTAGGCAAGACAGCGCCCAAATGGGCAATCAGCCCCAGCATTTT.

The chain carries TRBV7-9 and TRBJ2-3; D not certain. Germline loops: CDR1 SEHNR, CDR2 FQNEAQ (reference sequence). The CDR3 covers 16 residues. V was clipped by 2 bases and J by 4 bases, with 16 bases between them. The CDR3 is CASSLNDMTISDTQYF. CDR3 in DNA: TGTGCCAGCAGCTTAAACGACATGACAATTTCAGATACGCAGTATTTT.

V gene TRBV5-4 combines with J gene TRBJ2-3; 10 bases are shared with TRBD2. Germline values: CDR1 SGHNT, CDR2 YYREEE (reference sequence). Trimming cost V 5 bases and J 6 bases; bases outside gene matches: 12. This CDR3 region has 16 residues. CDR3 loop: CASRWASGGVSDTQYF. In nucleotides, the CDR3 is TGTGCCAGCAGGTGGGCCAGCGGGGGGGTTTCCGATACGCAGTATTTT.

This sequence joins TRBV10-1 and TRBJ1-1; D remains ambiguous. This CDR3 contains 13 residues. V was clipped by 0 bases and J by 7 bases, with 9 bases between them. From germline, CDR1 is WNHNN and CDR2 SYGVQD (reference sequence). In DNA, the CDR3 is TGCGCCAGCAGTGAGTCGGTAGGACGTGAAGCTTTCTTT. Its protein is CASSESVGREAFF.

The chain carries TRBV25-1 and TRBJ2-1; D may correspond to TRBD1 or TRBD2 (5 bases each). The V and J ends lost 7 bases and 6 bases respectively, with 16 bases between them. Per germline, CDR1 MGHDK and CDR2 SYGVNS. The CDR3 is 14 residues long. The DNA of the CDR3 is TGTGCCAGCACCATGGACACTAGGGTCAATGAGCAGTTCTTC. This translates into CASTMDTRVNEQFF.

The V and J genes are TRBV29-1 and TRBJ2-5; tentative D call: TRBD1 (5 bases). V dropped 0 bases and J dropped 5 bases, with 13 bases sitting between them. This CDR3 has 14 residues. Germline loops: CDR1 SQVTM, CDR2 ANQGSEA. This CDR3 is CSVEESGIWETQYF. CDR3 DNA: TGCAGCGTTGAAGAATCAGGGATTTGGGAGACCCAGTACTTC.

This chain links TRBV19 with TRBJ2-1; D remains unclear. The CDR3 sequence is 16 residues long. V was trimmed by 1 base and J by 0 bases, leaving 10 bases between them. CDR1 is LNHDA and CDR2 is SQIVND in the germline V gene (reference sequence). CDR3 loop: CASSIGKRVSYNEQFF. The CDR3 DNA sequence: TGTGCCAGTAGTATAGGGAAGAGAGTCTCCTACAATGAGCAGTTCTTC. Full variable domain (remainder filled in from reference TRBV19 and TRBJ2-1): DGGITQSPKYLFRKEGQNVTLSCEQNLNHDAMYWYRQDPGQGLRLIYYSQIVNDFQKGDIAEGYSVSREKKESFPLTVTSAQKNPTAFYLCASSIGKRVSYNEQFFGPGTRLTVL.

The V and J genes are TRBV6-5 and TRBJ1-3, with D unclear. Trimming cost V 8 bases and J 0 bases, with 5 bases left between them. CDR3 length: 12 amino acids. The germline V gene encodes CDR1 MNHEY and CDR2 SVGAGI. The CDR3 spells CASRSSGNTIYF. The DNA for the CDR3 is TGTGCCAGCCGATCCTCTGGAAACACCATATATTTT.

The chain couples TRBV6-5 to TRBJ1-1; 7 positions match TRBD1. Germline values: CDR1 MNHEY, CDR2 SVGAGI. The CDR3 consists of 15 residues. V shed 6 bases and J 1 base; nucleotides not matched to a gene: 8. CDR3 residues: CASSPGTVTNTEAFF. The CDR3 DNA follows: TGTGCCAGCAGCCCCGGGACAGTCACGAACACTGAAGCTTTCTTT.

This chain joins TRBV6-5 and TRBJ1-4, with D perhaps matching TRBD1 (5 bases). V dropped 2 bases and J dropped 5 bases, with 12 bases sitting between them. CDR1 MNHEY and CDR2 SVGAGI come from the germline V gene. The length of the CDR3 is 15 residues. Here the CDR3 reads CASSYGRARNEKLFF. CDR3 nucleotides: TGTGCCAGCAGTTACGGCAGGGCGAGAAATGAAAAACTGTTTTTT.

The chain employs TRBV6-5 and TRBJ1-5, with TRBD1 matching 9 bases. Germline lookup yields CDR1 MNHEY and CDR2 SVGAGI. Germline trimming cut 3 bases from V and 3 bases from J; bases unmatched to any gene: 3. This CDR3 has 15 amino acids. The CDR3 DNA sequence: TGTGCCAGCAGTTATAGACAGGGGGACAATCAGCCCCAGCATTTT. This gives the protein CASSYRQGDNQPQHF.

DNA for the CDR3: TGTGCCAGCAGCTTAGTCCGCTTCGGGTCGGGGAACACCGGGGAGCTGTTTTTT. It specifies CASSLVRFGSGNTGELFF. The chain joins TRBV13 to TRBJ2-2; the D is unclear. V dropped 1 base and J dropped 1 base, with 16 bases sitting between them. Per the germline V gene, CDR1 is PRHDT and CDR2 is FYEKMQ (reference sequence). The CDR3 runs 18 residues.

The rearrangement joins TRBV21-1 to TRBJ2-7; TRBD2, the table's D call, was not compared with the DNA. TRBV21-1 is shown as a pseudogene. The CDR3 has 14 amino acids. The CDR3 region is CASSPRRGGHEQYV. The DNA for the CDR3 is TGTGCCAGCAGCCCCCGGCGGGGGGGCCACGAGCAGTACGTC.

The chain joins TRBV7-2 to TRBJ1-3; D is ambiguous. This CDR3 has 15 amino acids. The V and J ends lost 5 bases and 1 base respectively, with 12 bases between them. Germline CDR1 and CDR2: SGHTA and FQGNSA. The CDR3 nucleotides read TGTGCCAGCAGCCTTCCGCGAAGGTCTGGAAACACCATATATTTT. Encoded protein: CASSLPRRSGNTIYF.

V and J are TRBV7-2 and TRBJ2-5, with 16 bases matching TRBD2. The CDR3 spans 19 residues. Germline CDR1 reads SGHTA; CDR2 reads FQGNSA. The V and J ends lost 1 base and 5 bases, in that order; junction bases with no gene match: 10. The CDR3 region is CASSLVTGTSGGALETQYF. The CDR3 nucleotides are TGTGCCAGCAGCTTAGTTACCGGGACTAGCGGGGGGGCACTCGAGACCCAGTACTTC.

This rearrangement joins TRBV18 to TRBJ1-2, with 12 bases fitting TRBD1. Germline values: CDR1 KGHSH, CDR2 LQKENI. The CDR3 loop spans 16 amino acids. The V gene end was trimmed by 4 bases and the J gene end by 5 bases; junction bases not matched to a gene: 8. Here the CDR3 DNA reads TGTGCCAGCTCACGGGGACAGGGGGCCGGAGATTATGGCTACACCTTC. Amino acid sequence: CASSRGQGAGDYGYTF.

The chain couples TRBV7-8 to TRBJ1-4, with TRBD1 identical over 10 bases. Unmatched junction bases numbered 8, after V lost 5 bases and J lost 5 bases. CDR3 length: 16 amino acids. Germline V lookup: CDR1 SGHVS, CDR2 FQNEAQ. The CDR3 spells CASSHRTGGYNEKLFF. CDR3 sequence (DNA): TGTGCCAGCAGCCATCGGACAGGGGGGTACAATGAAAAACTGTTTTTT.

The chain has TRBV5-1 and TRBJ2-2; the D gene could be TRBD1 or TRBD2 (6 bases each). Germline V lookup: CDR1 SGHRS, CDR2 YFSETQ. Trimming removed 4 bases from V and 4 bases from J, with 11 bases in between. This CDR3 has 14 residues. For the CDR3, the DNA is TGCGCCAGCAGCCCGGGGGCTACCACCGGGGAGCTGTTTTTT. It specifies CASSPGATTGELFF.

The gene calls are TRBV27 and TRBJ1-4; 7 bases fit TRBD1. CDR3 length: 14 amino acids. J gave up 5 bases and V 8 bases, and 8 bases lay outside the gene matches. Germline loops: CDR1 MNHEY, CDR2 SMNVEV (reference sequence). In nucleotides, the CDR3 is TGTGCCAGCGCCACCGGCAGGGGGAATGAAAAACTGTTTTTT. Protein: CASATGRGNEKLFF.

The chain uses TRBV6-5 and TRBJ2-7; a weak D match, TRBD2 (5 bases). In germline, CDR1 is MNHEY, CDR2 SVGAGI. V lost 5 bases and J 6 bases, leaving 14 bases between the germline ends. This CDR3 region has 13 residues. DNA for the CDR3: TGTGCCAGCAGTCAAGCCGGGATGATCGAGCAGTACGTC. It is translated as CASSQAGMIEQYV.

The chain carries TRBV4-1 and TRBJ2-1; a weak D match, TRBD1 (7 bases). The V end was cut by 3 bases, the J end by 1 base, with 10 bases between. Germline V CDR1 and CDR2: MGHRA, YSYEKL. The CDR3 is 15 residues long. In nucleotides, the CDR3 is TGCGCCAGCAGCCAGACAGGGAGGTCCTACAATGAGCAGTTCTTC. It encodes CASSQTGRSYNEQFF.

Only a few counts were recorded for this clone. This sequence joins TRBV30 and TRBJ2-5; D perhaps matches TRBD2 (6 bases). Germline V lookup: CDR1 GTSNPN, CDR2 SVGIG (reference sequence). The V and J ends lost 6 bases and 6 bases respectively, with 8 bases between them. The CDR3 is 10 residues long. The CDR3, as DNA: TGTGCCTGTGGAGGGAAGACCCAGTACTTC. It is translated as CACGGKTQYF.

The chain recombines TRBV6-5 with TRBJ2-5; D gene ambiguous. V lost 7 bases and J 5 bases, leaving 17 bases between the germline ends. Germline CDR1 is MNHEY and CDR2 is SVGAGI. This CDR3 comprises 14 residues. The DNA of the CDR3 is TGTGCCAGCACCAAAACTTCCGTCCGGGAGACCCAGTACTTC. Protein: CASTKTSVRETQYF.

This clone showed up just once. This sequence joins TRBV7-9 and TRBJ2-3; 11 bases line up with TRBD2. The junction had 13 bases not matched to a gene; V was cut back by 5 bases and J by 0 bases. CDR1 and CDR2 from the germline V gene are SEHNR and FQNEAQ (reference sequence). This CDR3 has 19 residues. DNA of the CDR3: TGTGCCAGCAGCGTTATGCTTATTAGCGGGGGGGATAGCACAGATACGCAGTATTTT. Translated: CASSVMLISGGDSTDTQYF.

This chain uses TRBV6-5 with TRBJ2-7; 7 positions agree with TRBD1. Germline loops: CDR1 MNHEY, CDR2 SVGAGI. The trim removed 4 bases at V and 6 bases at J, leaving 12 bases unmatched. CDR3 length: 15 amino acids. This CDR3 is CASSSQTGSTSEQYF. CDR3 bases: TGTGCCAGCAGTTCCCAGACAGGGAGTACTTCCGAGCAGTACTTC.

The chain carries TRBV7-3 and TRBJ2-3; the D is unclear. This CDR3 contains 13 residues. V was cut by 3 bases and J by 4 bases, with 8 bases left in between. Germline CDR1 is SGHTA and CDR2 is FQGTGA. CDR3: CASSLMVSDTQYF. Written as DNA, the CDR3 is TGTGCCAGCAGCTTGATGGTCTCAGATACGCAGTATTTT.

The rearrangement links TRBV2 to TRBJ2-7, with TRBD2 matching 14 bases. Germline lookup yields CDR1 SNHLY and CDR2 FYNNEI. The V gene end was trimmed by 5 bases and the J gene end by 3 bases; junction bases not matched to a gene: 3. The CDR3 runs to 15 residues. The CDR3 DNA follows: TGTGCCAGCAGTTCCGGGACTAGCGGGAGCTACGAGCAGTACTTC. This translates into CASSSGTSGSYEQYF.